Listed below are T cell receptor beta chains from one sample, sequenced in a study of shared T cell receptors in the human thymus. TCRdb's table, derived via immunoSEQ multiplex PCR, lists solely in-frame clones and lacks some. The sample comprises about 660,000 clones, around 87% of which are singletons, and under 0.01% rests with the top ten. These sequences were also reported in another study, on human thymus T cells.

The sequenced sample consisted of thymocytes. The receptors shown here come from a boy in the first two years of life with a congenital heart defect. The CDR3 runs from the conserved cysteine through the conserved F or W. Fields, in order: V gene, J gene, D gene, clone size, CDR3 DNA, CDR3 protein. A D gene is named only where the DNA matches it firmly. Expanded clones are given a class, and other clones once, few, many or no size at all.

>TRBV27|TRBJ2-7|NA|NA
TGTGCCAGCAGTTTAAACGGCGGGGAGCAATCCTACGAGCAGTACTTC
CASSLNGGEQSYEQYF
>TRBV12-5|TRBJ2-3|NA|NA
TGTGCTAGTGGTTTGGGCGGGTATACGCAGTATTTT
CASGLGGYTQYF
>TRBV5-6|TRBJ1-4|TRBD1|few
TGTGCCAGCAGCTCGCGGACAGGAAATGAAAAACTGTTTTTT
CASSSRTGNEKLFF
>TRBV7-9|TRBJ2-7|TRBD2|NA
TGTGCCAGCAGCCAAAGCGGGAGGCCCTACGAGCAGTACTTC
CASSQSGRPYEQYF
>TRBV28|TRBJ2-7|TRBD2|NA
TGTGCCAGCAGTTTGCGGGAGCTCCCCTACGAGCAGTACTTC
CASSLRELPYEQYF
>TRBV27|TRBJ2-1|NA|NA
TGTGCCAGCAGTTTATGGGGCAGACACTCCTACAATGAGCAGTTCTTC
CASSLWGRHSYNEQFF
>TRBV4-3|TRBJ2-1|NA|NA
TGCGCCAGCAGCCAAGATGTAGTGGCTAGCGACCCCTACAATGAGCAGTTCTTC
CASSQDVVASDPYNEQFF
>TRBV6-5|TRBJ2-7|NA|NA
TGTGCCAGCAGTTACTTTTCCCACACCGGGGCCTACGAGCAGTACTTC
CASSYFSHTGAYEQYF
>TRBV28|TRBJ2-5|TRBD2|NA
TGTGCCAGCAGTTTAATTGGACTGCGGGGGGAGACCCAGTACTTC
CASSLIGLRGETQYF
>TRBV4-2|TRBJ1-3|TRBD1|NA
TGTGCCAGCAGCCAAGAAAAATCCAGAACAGGGGAGAGGGACACCATATATTTT
CASSQEKSRTGERDTIYF
>TRBV4-1|TRBJ1-2|NA|NA
TGCGCCAGCAGCCTCGTTCAAACGAGTAACTATGGCTACACCTTC
CASSLVQTSNYGYTF
>TRBV27|TRBJ1-6|TRBD1|NA
TGTGCCAGCAGTTTATACCCGACAGGGGCTTATAATTCACCCCTCCACTTT
CASSLYPTGAYNSPLHF
>TRBV18|TRBJ2-1|NA|NA
TGTGCCAGCTCACCACCCGAAAACCACACCTACAATGAGCAGTTCTTC
CASSPPENHTYNEQFF
>TRBV9|TRBJ2-1|NA|NA
TGTGCCAGCAGCGTAGAATCTCTGGTGGAGGGAGATGTAGATGAGCAGTTCTTC
CASSVESLVEGDVDEQFF
>TRBV28|TRBJ2-7|NA|NA
TGTGCCACTGCCGGAAGGAGGGAGCAGTACTTC
CATAGRREQYF
>TRBV2|TRBJ1-1|NA|NA
TGTGCCAGCAACAACGACCTAGGGGGAAACCTTGAAGCTTTCTTT
CASNNDLGGNLEAFF
>TRBV6-1|TRBJ2-7|TRBD2|NA
TGTGCCAGCAGGACACGACTAGCGCAGACCTACGAGCAGTACTTC
CASRTRLAQTYEQYF
>TRBV6-5|TRBJ1-1|NA|NA
TGTGCCAGCAGTTACTCGCGAGAGAACACTGAAGCTTTCTTT
CASSYSRENTEAFF
>TRBV19|TRBJ1-2|TRBD1|NA
TGTGCCAGTAGGGGACAGTTCGGACCCTATGGCTACACCTTC
CASRGQFGPYGYTF
>TRBV20-1|TRBJ2-1|NA|once
TGCAGTGCGGGAGGTGTCGGTGAGCAGTTCTTC
CSAGGVGEQFF
>TRBV7-2|TRBJ2-5|NA|NA
TGTGCCAGCAGCTTTGGGCCAGGGGTCGGGACCCAGTACTTC
CASSFGPGVGTQYF
>TRBV20-1|TRBJ2-7|NA|NA
TGCAGTGCCAAGACTCCTTACGAGCAGTACTTC
CSAKTPYEQYF
>TRBV5-1|TRBJ2-2|TRBD1|NA
TGCGCCAGCAGGGGGACAGGACCAGTTCCGGACACCGGGGAGCTGTTTTTT
CASRGTGPVPDTGELFF
>TRBV18|TRBJ2-7|TRBD1|NA
TGTGCCAGCTCACCAGGGAGATGGACAGGGGTTGGTCCCTACGAGCAGTACTTC
CASSPGRWTGVGPYEQYF
>TRBV5-8|TRBJ1-1|TRBD1|NA
TGTGCCAGCAGCTTCGGACAGGGAAACACTGAAGCTTTCTTT
CASSFGQGNTEAFF
>TRBV6-6|TRBJ1-5|TRBD1|NA
TGTGCCAGCAGTTGCCAGGGGGCTCAGCCCCAGCATTTT
CASSCQGAQPQHF
>TRBV7-9|TRBJ1-4|TRBD1|NA
TGTGCCAGCAGCTCACTCCAGCCCGGACAGGGGGCTAATGAAAAACTGTTTTTT
CASSSLQPGQGANEKLFF
>TRBV6-5|TRBJ1-6|TRBD1|NA
TGTGCCAGCAGAATCCGGGACAGGGGTTCACCCCTCCACTTT
CASRIRDRGSPLHF
>TRBV14|TRBJ1-3|TRBD1|NA
TGTGCCAGCAGTCATACAGGGGCTCTCTCTGGAAACACCATATATTTT
CASSHTGALSGNTIYF
>TRBV5-6|TRBJ1-1|NA|few
TGTGCCAGCAGATTGGTCCGGACAGACCTGAACACTGAAGCTTTCTTT
CASRLVRTDLNTEAFF
>TRBV4-3|TRBJ2-5|TRBD2|NA
TGCGCCAGCAGCCAAGTCGGACGTCAGCTGGCGGGGGATAAAGAGACCCAGTACTTC
CASSQVGRQLAGDKETQYF
>TRBV28|TRBJ1-1|NA|NA
TGTGCCAGCAGTTTCTACAGGGCCCTACTGTTAGCTTTCTTT
CASSFYRALLLAFF
>TRBV5-1|TRBJ1-2|NA|NA
TGCGCCAGCAGCTTGGGAGGCAGAACAACCCTCTATGGCTACACCTTC
CASSLGGRTTLYGYTF
>TRBV25-1|TRBJ2-7|NA|NA
TGTGCCAGCAGTCACGGGAGCTCCTACGAGCAGTACTTC
CASSHGSSYEQYF
>TRBV11-2|TRBJ2-1|TRBD2|NA
TGTGCCAGCAGCGCCCAGCGGGATGACTCCTACAATGAGCAGTTCTTC
CASSAQRDDSYNEQFF
>TRBV28|TRBJ2-2|NA|NA
TGTGCCAGCAGTACAGAGACCTCCACCGGGGAGCTGTTTTTT
CASSTETSTGELFF
>TRBV18|TRBJ2-7|TRBD1|few
TGTGCCAGCTCACCACCACCGGGACAGGGCTTTTACGAGCAGTACTTC
CASSPPPGQGFYEQYF
>TRBV2|TRBJ1-2|NA|NA
TGTGCCAGCAGTGCTCCCTACGTCTATGGCTACACCTTC
CASSAPYVYGYTF
>TRBV18|TRBJ2-1|TRBD2|NA
TGTGCCAGCTCACGACCTTTCCCAGCGGGGGTCCACAATGAGCAGTTCTTC
CASSRPFPAGVHNEQFF
>TRBV11-1|TRBJ1-6|TRBD1|NA
TGTGCCAGCAGCCGAAAGAAGACAGGGGATAATTCACCCCTCCACTTT
CASSRKKTGDNSPLHF
>TRBV2|TRBJ2-1|TRBD2|once
TGTGCCAGCAGTGAAGCTTCACTAGCGGGAGGACAACGAAACAATGAGCAGTTCTTC
CASSEASLAGGQRNNEQFF
>TRBV7-9|TRBJ2-5|NA|few
TGTGCCAGCAGCTTAGTTCAGGGTCATCAAGAGACCCAGTACTTC
CASSLVQGHQETQYF
>TRBV13|TRBJ2-7|NA|NA
TGTGCCAGCAGCTTGGGCCAGGGTCTGTGGGTCGAGCAGTACTTC
CASSLGQGLWVEQYF
>TRBV5-6|TRBJ2-4|TRBD2|NA
TGTGCCAGCAGCTCCCGGGGACTAGCGGGAGGGCTCGACAAAAACATTCAGTACTTC
CASSSRGLAGGLDKNIQYF
>TRBV7-9|TRBJ2-1|TRBD2|NA
TGTGCCAGCAGCCCGTCACGGTGCGGGAGGTGTAATGAGCAGTTCTTC
CASSPSRCGRCNEQFF
>TRBV11-2|TRBJ2-2|TRBD1|once
TGTGCCAGCAGCAGCCGGGACAGGGATACCATTGGGGAGCTGTTTTTT
CASSSRDRDTIGELFF
>TRBV4-1|TRBJ2-7|NA|NA
TGCGCCAGCAGCCAAGATCAGGCAGGGGTCTACGAGCAGTACTTC
CASSQDQAGVYEQYF
>TRBV27|TRBJ2-2|TRBD1|NA
TGTGCCAGCAGGTGGACAGGAGGTGTCGGGGAGCTGTTTTTT
CASRWTGGVGELFF
>TRBV4-3|TRBJ2-5|NA|NA
TGCGCCAGCAGCCAAGATTGTTCCGCAGGGGGGAAAGAGACCCAGTACTTC
CASSQDCSAGGKETQYF
>TRBV11-2|TRBJ2-3|TRBD2|NA
TGTGCCAGCAGCCCGGGGACTAGCGGGAGCACAGATACGCAGTATTTT
CASSPGTSGSTDTQYF
>TRBV30|TRBJ1-4|NA|NA
TGTGCCTGGAGTGTAAGGGGTGACCATGAAAAACTGTTTTTT
CAWSVRGDHEKLFF
>TRBV5-6|TRBJ2-2|NA|NA
TGTGCCAGCAGACCCCACATGGGGGAGGTCGGAGCGAACACCGGGGAGCTGTTTTTT
CASRPHMGEVGANTGELFF
>TRBV18|TRBJ2-7|NA|few
TGTGCCAGCTCACCCCGGGGTTTTGGGCTAGCTCTTGTCTACGAGCAGTACTTC
CASSPRGFGLALVYEQYF
>TRBV29-1|TRBJ2-2|TRBD1|NA
TGCAGCGGCCGTGACGGTTCCCACAGGGGGTACCCCGGGGAGCTGTTTTTT
CSGRDGSHRGYPGELFF